Listed here is a single TCR beta chain. Its antigen is still unknown. This sample was taken from a study of somatic mutations in cytotoxic T cells in rheumatoid arthritis. Study-wide context: Patient blood, which was peripheral blood collected as 30 ml EDTA, was drawn right after diagnosis and before any treatment started.

Study-wide findings and caveats: Age was associated with higher CD8+ clonality in rheumatoid arthritis patients, not in healthy controls. The clonality of CD8+ T cells was not significantly different between rheumatoid arthritis patients and age-matched healthy controls. Unidentified antigens were the targets of the expanded CD8+ clones.

Profiling relied on immunoSEQ multiplex PCR, and the TCRdb table lists in-frame clones only, not all of them. The sample lists 8,000 to 8,500 clones; approximately 70% were seen once. Germline CDR1 SGHRS, CDR2 YFSETQ. The CDR3 totals 13 residues. The germline V and J ends were trimmed by 2 bases and 3 bases, with 9 bases remaining between them. This chain joins TRBV5-1 and TRBJ2-7; D ambiguous. The sequence came from an adult with rheumatoid arthritis. Sequenced input: CD8+ T cells sorted from blood. The CDR3 spells CASSFNRNYEQYF. The CDR3 nucleotides are TGCGCCAGCAGCTTCAACCGTAACTACGAGCAGTACTTC. Looking up the rest from reference TRBV5-1 and TRBJ2-7 gives the full variable domain: KAGVTQTPRYLIKTRGQQVTLSCSPISGHRSVSWYQQTPGQGLQFLFEYFSETQRNKGNFPGRFSGRQFSNSRSEMNVSTLELGDSALYLCASSFNRNYEQYFGPGTRLTVT.